This TCR beta chain comes out of a study of blood T cells in healthy people across ages. The use of a sample-barcoded 5' primer and a J-beta primer mix characterized a second PCR of about 6 to 11 cycles. Each cDNA molecule received a tag from a template-switch adaptor that had 12 random nucleotides. CDR3-containing paired-end reads numbered at least 2.5 million in each sample. One entry per CDR3 protein, called by TCRdb with MiXCR from the 5' RACE reads. The repertoire consists of about 970,000 distinct CDR3 sequences, with roughly 51% occurring once and the leading ten covering about a fifth. A note on this clonotype: One base away lies a much larger clone, so this may be a sequencing read error.

CDR1 and CDR2 from the germline V gene are MDHEN and SYDVKM. V gave up 5 bases and J gave up 3 bases; unmatched junction bases: 2. This CDR3 is built from 14 residues. The TCR originated in a woman aged 60-75 years in good health. Sequencing was done on a sample of blood. This sequence joins TRBV28 and TRBJ2-5, with 11 bases aligning to TRBD2. The CDR3 sequence: CASSGGLAEETQYF. The CDR3 DNA is TGTGCCAGCAGTGGGGGACTAGCGGAAGAGACCCAGTACTTC.